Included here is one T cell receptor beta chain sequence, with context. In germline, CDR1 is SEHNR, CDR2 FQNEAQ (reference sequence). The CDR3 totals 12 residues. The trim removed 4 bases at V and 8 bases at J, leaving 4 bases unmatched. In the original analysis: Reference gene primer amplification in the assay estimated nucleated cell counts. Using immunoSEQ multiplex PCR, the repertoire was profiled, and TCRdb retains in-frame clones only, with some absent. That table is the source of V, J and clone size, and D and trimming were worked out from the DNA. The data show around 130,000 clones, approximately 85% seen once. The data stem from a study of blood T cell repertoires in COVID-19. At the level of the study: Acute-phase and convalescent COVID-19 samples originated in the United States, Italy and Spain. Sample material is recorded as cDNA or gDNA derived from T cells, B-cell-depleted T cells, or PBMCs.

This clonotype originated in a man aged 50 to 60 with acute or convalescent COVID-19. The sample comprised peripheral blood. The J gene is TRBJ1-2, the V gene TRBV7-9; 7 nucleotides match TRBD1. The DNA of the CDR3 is TGTGCCAGCAGCTCTCAGGGGGGAGGCTACACCTTC. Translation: CASSSQGGGYTF.